This TCR beta chain appears in the sequencing data of a study of STAT5B mutations in CD4+ large granular lymphocyte leukemia. Study in general: The CDR3 'QG' motif was associated with a particular HLA allele among healthy donors.

Per the germline V gene, CDR1 is LNHDA and CDR2 is SQIVND (reference sequence). Trimming removed 5 bases from V and 0 bases from J, with 4 bases in between. The CDR3 length is 12 residues. Of note for this clone: Its target is unknown.

Study-wide findings and caveats: Top patient clones used TRBV06 genes more often: 8/27 versus 2/35 in controls. CD4-sorted patient repertoires seemed more clonal than healthy CD4+ repertoires.

This table comes from immunoSEQ multiplex PCR, and its TCRdb copy is limited to in-frame clones, with some not included. The sample has 20,000 to 30,000 clones, 81% seen once. The receptor comes from a human donor in good health. The rearrangement links TRBV19 to TRBJ1-1; the D is unclear. The sample taken for sequencing was CD4+ T cells from blood buffy coats. The CDR3 here is CASSYMNTEAFF. The CDR3 DNA is TGTGCCAGTAGTTACATGAACACTGAAGCTTTCTTT.